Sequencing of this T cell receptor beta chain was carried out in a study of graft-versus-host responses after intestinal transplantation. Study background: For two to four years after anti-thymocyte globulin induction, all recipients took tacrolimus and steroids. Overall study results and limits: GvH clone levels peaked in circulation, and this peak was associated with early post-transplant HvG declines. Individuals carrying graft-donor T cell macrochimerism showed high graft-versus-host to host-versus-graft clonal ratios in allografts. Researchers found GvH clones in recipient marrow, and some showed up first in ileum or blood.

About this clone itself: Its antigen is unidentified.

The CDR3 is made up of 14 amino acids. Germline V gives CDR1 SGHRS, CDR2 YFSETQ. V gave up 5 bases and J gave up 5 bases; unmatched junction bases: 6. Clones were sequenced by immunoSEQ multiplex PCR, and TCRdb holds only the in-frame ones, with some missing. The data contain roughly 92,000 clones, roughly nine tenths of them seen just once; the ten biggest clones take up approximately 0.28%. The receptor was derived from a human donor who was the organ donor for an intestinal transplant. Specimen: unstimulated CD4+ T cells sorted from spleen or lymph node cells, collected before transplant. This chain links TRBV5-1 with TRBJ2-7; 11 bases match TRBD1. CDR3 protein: CASSGTGGKDEQYF. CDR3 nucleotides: TGCGCCAGCAGTGGGACAGGGGGTAAGGACGAGCAGTACTTC.